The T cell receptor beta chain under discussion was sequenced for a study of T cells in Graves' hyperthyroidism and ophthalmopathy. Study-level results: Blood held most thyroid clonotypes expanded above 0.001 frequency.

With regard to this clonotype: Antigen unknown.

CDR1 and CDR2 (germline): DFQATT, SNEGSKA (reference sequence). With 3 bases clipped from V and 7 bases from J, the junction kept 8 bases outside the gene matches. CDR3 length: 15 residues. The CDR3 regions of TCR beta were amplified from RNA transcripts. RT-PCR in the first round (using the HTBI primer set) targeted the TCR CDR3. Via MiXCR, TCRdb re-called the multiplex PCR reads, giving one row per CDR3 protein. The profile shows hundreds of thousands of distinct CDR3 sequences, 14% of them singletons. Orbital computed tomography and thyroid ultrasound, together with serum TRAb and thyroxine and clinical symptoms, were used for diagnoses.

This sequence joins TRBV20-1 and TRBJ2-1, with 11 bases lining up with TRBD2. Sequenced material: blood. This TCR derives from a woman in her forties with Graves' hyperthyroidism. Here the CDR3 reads CSASLTSGSGNEQFF. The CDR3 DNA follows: TGCAGTGCTAGCTTAACTAGCGGGAGTGGTAATGAGCAGTTCTTC.